This T cell receptor (beta chain) comes out of a study of T cell responses to AZD1222 COVID-19 vaccine. Study outcomes and limitations: Dominant CD4 TCR responses targeted spike regions 160-218 and 743-854.

Here immunoSEQ multiplex PCR was the method, and the copy in TCRdb shows in-frame clones only, minus some. The data contain roughly 91,000 clones, 90% of them seen just once; the ten biggest clones take up less than 3.5%. V shed 4 bases, J shed 1 base, and the junction held 5 bases outside the gene matches. The CDR3 is 15 residues long. Germline CDR1 is LNHNV and CDR2 is YYDKDF (reference sequence). To note about this clone: Its specificity is not known.

The rearrangement joins TRBV15 to TRBJ2-3; 7 bases agree with TRBD2. This TCR derives from an adult in good health. The specimen was peripheral blood, collected on day 0 of AZD1222 vaccination. In DNA form, the CDR3 reads TGTGCCACCAGCACCAGCGGGGCACGCACAGATACGCAGTATTTT. It yields the protein CATSTSGARTDTQYF.